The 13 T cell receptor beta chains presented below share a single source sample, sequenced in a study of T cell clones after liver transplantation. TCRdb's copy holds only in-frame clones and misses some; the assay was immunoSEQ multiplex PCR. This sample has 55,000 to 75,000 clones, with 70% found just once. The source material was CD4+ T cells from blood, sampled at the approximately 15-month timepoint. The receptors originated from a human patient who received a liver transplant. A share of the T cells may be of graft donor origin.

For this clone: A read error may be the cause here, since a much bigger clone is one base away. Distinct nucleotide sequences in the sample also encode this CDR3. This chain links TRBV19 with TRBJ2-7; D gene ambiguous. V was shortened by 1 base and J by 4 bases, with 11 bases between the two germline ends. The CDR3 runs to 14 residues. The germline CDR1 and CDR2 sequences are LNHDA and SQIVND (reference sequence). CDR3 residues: CASSIGAGNYEQYF. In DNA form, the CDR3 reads TGTGCCAGTAGTATAGGTGCCGGAAATTACGAGCAGTACTTC.

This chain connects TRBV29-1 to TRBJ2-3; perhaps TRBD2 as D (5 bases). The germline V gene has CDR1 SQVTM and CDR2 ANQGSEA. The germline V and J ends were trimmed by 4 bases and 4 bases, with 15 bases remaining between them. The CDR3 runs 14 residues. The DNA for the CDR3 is TGCAGCGTTGGTCAACTAGTAGGGCCAGATACGCAGTATTTT. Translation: CSVGQLVGPDTQYF.

The CDR3 sequence is CASRGGDRLPPFF. CDR3 in DNA: TGTGCCAGCAGGGGGGGGGACCGCCTTCCCCCTTTCTTT. The gene calls are TRBV6-1 and TRBJ1-1; D perhaps matches TRBD1 (5 bases). From germline, CDR1 is MNHNS and CDR2 SASEGT. The CDR3 is made up of 13 amino acids. V was cut by 6 bases and J by 12 bases, with 20 bases left in between.

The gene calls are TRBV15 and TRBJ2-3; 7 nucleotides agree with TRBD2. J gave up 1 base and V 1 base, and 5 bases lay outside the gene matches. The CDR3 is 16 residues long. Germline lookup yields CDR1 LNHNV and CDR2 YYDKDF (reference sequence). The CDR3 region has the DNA TGTGCCACCAGCAGAGGGCTAGCGGCGGGCACAGATACGCAGTATTTT. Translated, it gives CATSRGLAAGTDTQYF.

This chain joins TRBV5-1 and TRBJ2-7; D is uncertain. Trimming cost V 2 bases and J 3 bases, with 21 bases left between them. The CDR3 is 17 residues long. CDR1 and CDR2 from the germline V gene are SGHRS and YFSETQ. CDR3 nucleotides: TGCGCCAGCAGCTTTTCCCCGGACCGCCCAAAAGACTACGAGCAGTACTTC. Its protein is CASSFSPDRPKDYEQYF.

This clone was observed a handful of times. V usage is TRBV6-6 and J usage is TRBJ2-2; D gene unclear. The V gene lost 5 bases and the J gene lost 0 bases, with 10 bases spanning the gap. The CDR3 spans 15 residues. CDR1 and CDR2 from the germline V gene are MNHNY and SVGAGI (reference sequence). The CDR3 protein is CASSITSANTGELFF. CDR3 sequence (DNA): TGTGCCAGCAGTATAACAAGCGCGAACACCGGGGAGCTGTTTTTT.

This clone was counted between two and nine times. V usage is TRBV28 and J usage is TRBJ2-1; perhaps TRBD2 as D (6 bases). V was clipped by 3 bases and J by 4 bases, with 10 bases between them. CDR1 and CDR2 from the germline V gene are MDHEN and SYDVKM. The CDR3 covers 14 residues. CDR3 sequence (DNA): TGTGCCAGCAGTTTGGTCGGGGGTTACAATGAGCAGTTCTTC. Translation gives CASSLVGGYNEQFF.

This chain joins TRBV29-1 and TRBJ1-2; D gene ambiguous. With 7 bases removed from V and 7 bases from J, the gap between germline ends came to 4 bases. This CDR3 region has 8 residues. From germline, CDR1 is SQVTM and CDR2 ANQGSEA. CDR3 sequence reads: CSDGGYTF. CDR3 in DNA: TGCAGCGACGGTGGCTACACCTTC.

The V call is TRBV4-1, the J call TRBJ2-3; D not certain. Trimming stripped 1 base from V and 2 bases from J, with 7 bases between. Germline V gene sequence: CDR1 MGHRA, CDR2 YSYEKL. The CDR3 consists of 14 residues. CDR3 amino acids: CASSQGTVTDTQYF. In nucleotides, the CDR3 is TGCGCCAGCAGCCAAGGAACAGTCACAGATACGCAGTATTTT.

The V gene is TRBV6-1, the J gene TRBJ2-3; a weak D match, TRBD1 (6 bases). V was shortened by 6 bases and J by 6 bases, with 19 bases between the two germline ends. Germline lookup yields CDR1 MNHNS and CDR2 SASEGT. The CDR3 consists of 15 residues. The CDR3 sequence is CASRVARGLYDTQYF. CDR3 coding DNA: TGTGCCAGCAGGGTAGCCAGGGGATTGTATGATACGCAGTATTTT.

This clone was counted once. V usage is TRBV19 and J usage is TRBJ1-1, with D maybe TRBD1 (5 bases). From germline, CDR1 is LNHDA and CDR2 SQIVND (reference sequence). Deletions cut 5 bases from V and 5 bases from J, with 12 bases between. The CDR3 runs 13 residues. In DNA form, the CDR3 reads TGTGCCAGTAGTTCCAGGGTGAGGACTGAAGCTTTCTTT. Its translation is CASSSRVRTEAFF.

The CDR3: CASSYKGGGEKLFF. As DNA, the CDR3 is TGTGCCAGCAGTTATAAGGGGGGCGGTGAAAAACTGTTTTTT. The chain carries TRBV6-5 and TRBJ1-4; a weak D match, TRBD1 (6 bases). This CDR3 has 14 amino acids. V dropped 3 bases and J dropped 7 bases, with 12 bases sitting between them. Germline V gene data show CDR1 as MNHEY and CDR2 as SVGAGI.

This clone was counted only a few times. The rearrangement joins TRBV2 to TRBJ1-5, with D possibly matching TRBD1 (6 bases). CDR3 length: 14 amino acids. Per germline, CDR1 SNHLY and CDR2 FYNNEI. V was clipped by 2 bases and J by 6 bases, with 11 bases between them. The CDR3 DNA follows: TGTGCCAGCAGTGAACAGGGGAACGGTCAGCCCCAGCATTTT. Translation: CASSEQGNGQPQHF.